These 31 T cell receptor beta chains share one sample of origin, sequenced in a study of blood T cell repertoires in COVID-19. Clones were sequenced by immunoSEQ multiplex PCR, and TCRdb holds only the in-frame ones, with some missing. The sample has hundreds of thousands of clones, approximately 85% seen once. Sequencing was carried out using peripheral blood. These receptors all come from a man younger than 35 with active or convalescent COVID-19.

V gene TRBV9 combines with J gene TRBJ2-5; TRBD1 is a possible D gene (6 bases). From germline, CDR1 is SGDLS and CDR2 YYNGEE. The CDR3 consists of 14 residues. V gave up 0 bases and J gave up 3 bases, with 9 bases separating them. The CDR3 coding sequence is TGTGCCAGCAGCGTAGGTTCAGGGGAAGAGACCCAGTACTTC. Encoded protein: CASSVGSGEETQYF.

The V call is TRBV11-2, the J call TRBJ2-7; tentatively, D is TRBD2 (5 bases). There are 15 residues in the CDR3. CDR1 and CDR2 (germline): SGHAT, FQNNGV. With 3 bases removed from V and 0 bases from J, the gap between germline ends came to 12 bases. This CDR3 reads CASSFAAGDSYEQYF. The CDR3 region has the DNA TGTGCCAGCAGCTTTGCTGCCGGGGACTCCTACGAGCAGTACTTC.

V and J are TRBV2 and TRBJ1-2; TRBD1 might be the D (5 bases). Germline CDR1 and CDR2: SNHLY and FYNNEI. Trimming cost V 7 bases and J 0 bases, with 15 bases left between them. The CDR3 is made up of 15 amino acids. The DNA for the CDR3 is TGTGCCAGCAAGACAGCCTTTCTAGCTAACTATGGCTACACCTTC. This sequence encodes CASKTAFLANYGYTF.

The chain links TRBV7-9 to TRBJ2-2; D is ambiguous. The length of the CDR3 is 18 residues. Germline CDR1 is SEHNR and CDR2 is FQNEAQ (reference sequence). V lost 1 base, J lost 2 bases, and 17 bases lay in between. Here the CDR3 reads CASSLDWYSTENTGELFF. For the CDR3, the DNA is TGTGCCAGCAGCTTAGATTGGTACAGCACTGAAAACACCGGGGAGCTGTTTTTT.

The chain is built from TRBV2 and TRBJ1-4, with 7 bases lining up with TRBD1. Germline CDR1 and CDR2: SNHLY and FYNNEI. This CDR3 spans 16 amino acids. With V trimmed by 1 base and J by 7 bases, 9 bases remained unmatched. CDR3 loop: CASSEDWRQGVEKLFF. CDR3 bases: TGTGCCAGCAGTGAAGATTGGCGACAGGGTGTTGAAAAACTGTTTTTT.

The genes are TRBV19 and TRBJ1-5; TRBD1 matches 11 bases. CDR3 length equals 20 residues. V trimming: 4 bases; J trimming: 0 bases; junction bases outside the gene matches: 14. In germline, CDR1 is LNHDA, CDR2 SQIVND (reference sequence). Here the CDR3 reads CASSTDPRDRGGYSNQPQHF. DNA for the CDR3: TGTGCCAGTAGTACTGACCCCCGGGACAGGGGGGGCTATAGCAATCAGCCCCAGCATTTT. Looking up the rest from reference TRBV19 and TRBJ1-5 gives the full variable domain: DGGITQSPKYLFRKEGQNVTLSCEQNLNHDAMYWYRQDPGQGLRLIYYSQIVNDFQKGDIAEGYSVSREKKESFPLTVTSAQKNPTAFYLCASSTDPRDRGGYSNQPQHFGDGTRLSIL.

This chain connects TRBV11-3 to TRBJ2-2; D is undetermined. The length of the CDR3 is 14 residues. Trimming pared 5 bases from V and 3 bases from J, leaving 10 bases between. Germline V CDR1 and CDR2: SGHNT, YENEEA. CDR3 DNA: TGTGCCAGCAGCGACCGGAGCTACACCGGGGAGCTGTTTTTT. This translates into CASSDRSYTGELFF. Full variable domain (missing parts from reference TRBV11-3 and TRBJ2-2): EAGVVQSPRYKIIEKKQPVAFWCNPISGHNTLYWYLQNLGQGPELLIRYENEEAVDDSQLPKDRFSAERLKGVDSTLKIQPAELGDSAVYLCASSDRSYTGELFFGEGSRLTVL.

This chain uses TRBV7-6 with TRBJ1-5; D remains unclear. Germline CDR1 reads SGHVS; CDR2 reads FNYEAQ. V lost 5 bases and J 3 bases, leaving 8 bases between the germline ends. The CDR3 totals 13 residues. CDR3 nucleotides: TGTGCCAGCAGCCCCTCCTACAATCAGCCCCAGCATTTT. Amino acids: CASSPSYNQPQHF.

A remark on this clone: Distinct nucleotide sequences in the sample also encode this CDR3. This chain uses TRBV9 with TRBJ1-2; D is perhaps TRBD1 (5 bases). V dropped 0 bases and J dropped 8 bases, with 14 bases sitting between them. The germline CDR1 and CDR2 sequences are SGDLS and YYNGEE. The CDR3 runs to 14 residues. The CDR3 nucleotides read TGTGCCAGCAGCGTAGCGGCCGGGGGGAACGGCTACACCTTC. Amino acids: CASSVAAGGNGYTF.

About this clone itself: This CDR3 is also generated by other DNA sequences in the sample. The CDR3 DNA reads TGTGCCAGCAGCTTAGGGCGGGGGAATTCACCCCTCCACTTT. Translated, it gives CASSLGRGNSPLHF. The chain links TRBV11-2 to TRBJ1-6; D perhaps matches TRBD1 (5 bases). Germline assignment: CDR1 SGHAT and CDR2 FQNNGV. V shed 1 base and J shed 7 bases, with 8 bases lying between them. This CDR3 spans 14 amino acids.

The chain combines TRBV4-3 with TRBJ2-5; 9 bases align to TRBD2. The CDR3 is 17 residues long. J was trimmed by 1 base and V by 0 bases; bases with no gene match: 6. Germline V gene data show CDR1 as LGHNA and CDR2 as YSLEER. The CDR3 DNA reads TGCGCCAGCAGCCAAGAGGTCGGTAGCGGGGGCCAAGAGACCCAGTACTTC. Protein sequence: CASSQEVGSGGQETQYF.

The gene calls are TRBV9 and TRBJ1-2; D might be TRBD1 (5 bases). This CDR3 has 15 residues. Germline assignment: CDR1 SGDLS and CDR2 YYNGEE. The ends were cut back, 3 bases at V and 2 bases at J, with 14 bases in the middle. The CDR3 DNA reads as TGTGCCAGCAGCGCATTTACAAGGGGAAACTATGGCTACACCTTC. Encoded protein: CASSAFTRGNYGYTF. The complete variable domain, with remaining parts taken from reference TRBV9 and TRBJ1-2, reads DSGVTQTPKHLITATGQRVTLRCSPRSGDLSVYWYQQSLDQGLQFLIQYYNGEERAKGNILERFSAQQFPDLHSELNLSSLELGDSALYFCASSAFTRGNYGYTFGSGTRLTVV.

The V and J genes are TRBV6-4 and TRBJ2-5; 8 bases are a match to TRBD2. V gave up 3 bases and J gave up 4 bases; unmatched junction bases: 7. This CDR3 has 15 amino acids. Germline lookup yields CDR1 MRHNA and CDR2 SNTAGT. CDR3 sequence (DNA): TGTGCCAGCAGTGAAAACAGCGGGGGTTTAGAGACCCAGTACTTC. This codes for CASSENSGGLETQYF.

The chain uses TRBV12-3 or TRBV12-4 and TRBJ2-1; D may be TRBD2 (6 bases). The CDR3 totals 13 residues. Trimming took off 4 bases at V and 7 bases at J, with 11 bases between the two ends. CDR3 region: CASSWTTSNEQFF. The CDR3 nucleotides are TGTGCCAGCAGTTGGACTACTTCAAATGAGCAGTTCTTC.

The rearrangement uses TRBV27 and TRBJ2-1; 10 nucleotides agree with TRBD2. After removal of 5 bases from V and 1 base from J, the junction contained 8 bases not matched to a gene. The CDR3 extends over 17 amino acids. The germline V gene encodes CDR1 MNHEY and CDR2 SMNVEV (reference sequence). CDR3 in DNA: TGTGCCAGCAGTAACTATCCTAGCGGGAGTTCCTACAATGAGCAGTTCTTC. Its protein is CASSNYPSGSSYNEQFF.

V is TRBV27 and J is TRBJ1-6, with D uncertain. The CDR3 length is 14 residues. The V gene lost 4 bases and the J gene lost 7 bases, with 11 bases spanning the gap. The germline gives CDR1 MNHEY, CDR2 SMNVEV (reference sequence). CDR3 DNA sequence: TGTGCCAGCAGTTCCGGACTTACGAATTCACCCCTCCACTTT. Translation gives CASSSGLTNSPLHF.

The CDR3 protein is CASSGQMTDTQYF. As DNA, the CDR3 is TGTGCCAGCAGCGGACAGATGACAGATACGCAGTATTTT. The chain is built from TRBV12-3 or TRBV12-4 and TRBJ2-3; tentative D call: TRBD1 (6 bases). This CDR3 has 13 amino acids. The germline V and J ends were trimmed by 6 bases and 3 bases, with 10 bases remaining between them.

The genes are TRBV7-6 and TRBJ1-2; 8 bases match TRBD1. The CDR3 totals 15 residues. Germline CDR1 SGHVS, CDR2 FNYEAQ. V was clipped by 5 bases and J by 3 bases; unmatched bases: 8. DNA for the CDR3: TGTGCCAGCAGCGCCAGACAGGGGCAATACTATGGCTACACCTTC. Protein product: CASSARQGQYYGYTF.

The V call is TRBV12-2, the J call TRBJ1-2. TRBV12-2 is annotated as a pseudogene. The CDR3 covers 13 residues. The CDR3 DNA reads TGTGCAAGTCGCTTTGGCCCGGAGGGAGGCTACACCTTC. Protein sequence: CASRFGPEGGYTF.

In regard to this clone: The sample has other DNA sequences that encode this CDR3 too. The genes are TRBV12-3 or TRBV12-4 and TRBJ2-7, with D perhaps matching TRBD1 (6 bases). Trimming took 3 bases from V and 6 from J, leaving 9 bases between them. CDR3 length equals 12 residues. The CDR3 coding sequence is TGTGCCAGCAGTTTCACCAGGGGCGAGCAGTACTTC. Translating it yields CASSFTRGEQYF.

The chain uses TRBV5-4 and TRBJ2-1, with TRBD2 identical over 12 bases. The V segment lost 5 bases and the J segment 7 bases; nucleotides outside the gene matches: 7. The CDR3 spans 15 residues. CDR1 and CDR2 (germline): SGHNT, YYREEE (reference sequence). In nucleotides, the CDR3 is TGTGCCAGCAGACATCTAGCGGGGGGGCGTAATGAGCAGTTCTTC. Translated: CASRHLAGGRNEQFF.

The chain has TRBV7-8 and TRBJ1-1; D not certain. The CDR3 spans 13 residues. CDR1 and CDR2 (germline): SGHVS, FQNEAQ. V gave up 2 bases and J gave up 1 base, with 5 bases separating them. CDR3 sequence: CASSLPGNTEAFF. In DNA form, the CDR3 reads TGTGCCAGCAGCTTACCCGGGAACACTGAAGCTTTCTTT.

The J gene is TRBJ1-2, the V gene TRBV5-1; no firm D call. Germline values: CDR1 SGHRS, CDR2 YFSETQ. Trimming shortened V by 0 bases and J by 4 bases, and 4 bases separated the two germline ends. This CDR3 has 12 amino acids. CDR3 bases: TGCGCCAGCAGCTTGGATAGCTATGGCTACACCTTC. This encodes CASSLDSYGYTF. Supplemented by reference TRBV5-1 and TRBJ1-2, the full variable domain reads KAGVTQTPRYLIKTRGQQVTLSCSPISGHRSVSWYQQTPGQGLQFLFEYFSETQRNKGNFPGRFSGRQFSNSRSEMNVSTLELGDSALYLCASSLDSYGYTFGSGTRLTVV.

The chain recombines TRBV6-5 with TRBJ2-3; D is undetermined. The CDR3 runs to 13 residues. The V gene lost 7 bases and the J gene lost 0 bases, with 8 bases spanning the gap. Germline lookup yields CDR1 MNHEY and CDR2 SVGAGI. The CDR3 bases are TGTGCCAGCAAGCCCCCTAGCACAGATACGCAGTATTTT. Translating gives CASKPPSTDTQYF.

V is TRBV19 and J is TRBJ1-6; D gene unclear. The ends were cut back, 0 bases at V and 5 bases at J, with 8 bases in the middle. This CDR3 has 15 residues. CDR1 LNHDA and CDR2 SQIVND come from the germline V gene (reference sequence). DNA of the CDR3: TGTGCCAGTAGTATAGACGGCAGCGATAATTCACCCCTCCACTTT. The encoded protein is CASSIDGSDNSPLHF.

This rearrangement joins TRBV2 to TRBJ1-3, with D possibly being TRBD1 (5 bases). The CDR3 contains 15 residues. The germline CDR1 and CDR2 sequences are SNHLY and FYNNEI. Trimming left V 3 bases short and J 4 bases short, with 13 bases between. Written as DNA, the CDR3 is TGTGCCAGCAGTGACGCGGGGCGGCGAGGAAACACCATATATTTT. This sequence encodes CASSDAGRRGNTIYF.

The chain links TRBV14 to TRBJ1-2, with 7 bases fitting TRBD1. CDR3 size: 15 residues. Per the germline V gene, CDR1 is SGHDN and CDR2 is FVKESK. V was clipped by 4 bases and J by 4 bases; unmatched bases: 9. CDR3 sequence: CASSRWQGEAYGYTF. CDR3 coding DNA: TGTGCCAGCAGCCGATGGCAGGGGGAGGCCTATGGCTACACCTTC.

The chain links TRBV10-2 to TRBJ2-7; D gene uncertain. The germline CDR1 and CDR2 sequences are WSHSY and SAAADI. This CDR3 region has 12 residues. The ends were cut back, 4 bases at V and 4 bases at J, with 8 bases in the middle. CDR3 residues: CASSGRIYEQYF. The DNA of the CDR3 is TGCGCCAGCAGTGGGCGGATTTACGAGCAGTACTTC.

V is TRBV7-9 and J is TRBJ1-3; D not resolved. Germline-derived CDR1 and CDR2 are SEHNR and FQNEAQ (reference sequence). The V end was cut by 5 bases, the J end by 4 bases, with 15 bases between. CDR3 size: 15 residues. The chain's CDR3 is CASSSGQVAGNTIYF. CDR3 DNA sequence: TGTGCCAGCAGCAGCGGGCAGGTAGCAGGAAACACCATATATTTT.

This clone was detected only a few times. The gene calls are TRBV9 and TRBJ2-3; D is perhaps TRBD1 (6 bases). CDR3 size: 14 residues. Looked up from germline, CDR1 is SGDLS and CDR2 is YYNGEE. Trimming took 3 bases from V and 2 from J, leaving 10 bases between them. CDR3 residues: CASSADRPTDTQYF. DNA of the CDR3: TGTGCCAGCAGCGCAGACAGGCCCACAGATACGCAGTATTTT.

J is TRBJ1-1 and V is TRBV6-1; 7 bases align to TRBD1. V lost 1 base and J lost 7; bases outside the gene matches: 6. Germline V gives CDR1 MNHNS, CDR2 SASEGT. The CDR3 loop spans 14 amino acids. CDR3 coding DNA: TGTGCCAGCAGTGAAGACAGGGGTAAAATTGAAGCTTTCTTT. Translated, it gives CASSEDRGKIEAFF.